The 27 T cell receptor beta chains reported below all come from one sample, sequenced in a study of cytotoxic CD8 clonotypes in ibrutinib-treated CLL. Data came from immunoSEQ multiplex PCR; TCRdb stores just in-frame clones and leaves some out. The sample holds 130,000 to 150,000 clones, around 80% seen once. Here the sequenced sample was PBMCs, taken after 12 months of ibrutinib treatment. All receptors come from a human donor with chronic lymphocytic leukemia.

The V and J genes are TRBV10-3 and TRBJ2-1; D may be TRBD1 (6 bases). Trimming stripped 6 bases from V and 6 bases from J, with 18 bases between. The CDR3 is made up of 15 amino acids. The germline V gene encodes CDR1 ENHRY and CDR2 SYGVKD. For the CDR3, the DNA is TGTGCCATCAGGGAAACAAGCGTAGGGGGCAATGAGCAGTTCTTC. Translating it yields CAIRETSVGGNEQFF.

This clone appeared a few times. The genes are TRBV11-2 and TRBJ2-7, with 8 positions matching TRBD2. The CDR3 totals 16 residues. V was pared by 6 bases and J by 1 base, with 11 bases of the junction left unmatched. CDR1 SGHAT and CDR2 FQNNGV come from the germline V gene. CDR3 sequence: CASRKTAGVRSYEQYF. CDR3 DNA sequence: TGTGCCAGCAGGAAAACAGCGGGGGTGCGATCCTACGAGCAGTACTTC.

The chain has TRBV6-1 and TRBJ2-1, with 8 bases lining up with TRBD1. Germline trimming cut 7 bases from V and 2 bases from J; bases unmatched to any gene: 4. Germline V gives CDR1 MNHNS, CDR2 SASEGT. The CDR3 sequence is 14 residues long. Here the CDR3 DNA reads TGTGCCAGCAACCAGGGGGCCGCCTACAATGAGCAGTTCTTC. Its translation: CASNQGAAYNEQFF.

The CDR3 spells CASSLGTGHYGYTF. The DNA for the CDR3 is TGCGCCAGCAGCTTGGGGACAGGGCACTATGGCTACACCTTC. V and J are TRBV5-1 and TRBJ1-2; 8 nucleotides match TRBD1. V gave up 0 bases and J gave up 3 bases; unmatched junction bases: 1. Germline lookup yields CDR1 SGHRS and CDR2 YFSETQ. CDR3 length: 14 residues. The full variable domain, with the rest looked up from reference TRBV5-1 and TRBJ1-2, is KAGVTQTPRYLIKTRGQQVTLSCSPISGHRSVSWYQQTPGQGLQFLFEYFSETQRNKGNFPGRFSGRQFSNSRSEMNVSTLELGDSALYLCASSLGTGHYGYTFGSGTRLTVV.

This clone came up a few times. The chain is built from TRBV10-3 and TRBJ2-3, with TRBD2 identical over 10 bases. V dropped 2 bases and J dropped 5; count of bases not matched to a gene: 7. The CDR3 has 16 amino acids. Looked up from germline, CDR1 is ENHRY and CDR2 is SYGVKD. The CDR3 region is CAISEPAGGPGDTQYF. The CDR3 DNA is TGTGCCATCAGTGAGCCAGCGGGAGGGCCAGGAGATACGCAGTATTTT.

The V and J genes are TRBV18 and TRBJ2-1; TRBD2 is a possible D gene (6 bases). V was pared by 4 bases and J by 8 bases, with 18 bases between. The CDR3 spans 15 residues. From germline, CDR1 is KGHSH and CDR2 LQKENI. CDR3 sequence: CASSRLPRELDEQFF. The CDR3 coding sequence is TGTGCCAGCTCACGACTACCTCGGGAGCTGGATGAGCAGTTCTTC.

The chain's CDR3 is CASSQVSWLTNEKLFF. In nucleotides, the CDR3 is TGCGCCAGCAGCCAAGTGTCATGGCTAACTAATGAAAAACTGTTTTTT. The V gene is TRBV4-1, the J gene TRBJ1-4; D is undetermined. The germline V gene has CDR1 MGHRA and CDR2 YSYEKL. The CDR3 runs 16 residues. Trimming stripped 1 base from V and 1 base from J, with 10 bases between.

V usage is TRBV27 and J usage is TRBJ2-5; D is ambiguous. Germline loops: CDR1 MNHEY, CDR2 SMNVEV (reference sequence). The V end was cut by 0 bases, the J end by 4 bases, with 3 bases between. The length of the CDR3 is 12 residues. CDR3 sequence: CASSLSVETQYF. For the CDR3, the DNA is TGTGCCAGCAGTTTATCGGTAGAGACCCAGTACTTC.

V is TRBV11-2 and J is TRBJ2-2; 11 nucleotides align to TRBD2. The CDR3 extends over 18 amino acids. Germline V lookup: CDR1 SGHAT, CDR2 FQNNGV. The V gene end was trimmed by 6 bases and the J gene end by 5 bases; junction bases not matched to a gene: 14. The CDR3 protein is CASRQMGLAGGGTGELFF. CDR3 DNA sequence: TGTGCCAGCAGACAGATGGGGCTAGCGGGAGGTGGAACCGGGGAGCTGTTTTTT.

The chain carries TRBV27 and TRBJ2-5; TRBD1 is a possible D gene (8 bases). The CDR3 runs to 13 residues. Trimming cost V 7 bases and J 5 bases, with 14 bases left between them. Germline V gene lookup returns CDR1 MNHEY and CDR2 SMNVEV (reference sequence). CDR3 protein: CASTYRGGETQYF. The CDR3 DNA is TGTGCCAGCACCTACAGGGGGGGGGAGACCCAGTACTTC.

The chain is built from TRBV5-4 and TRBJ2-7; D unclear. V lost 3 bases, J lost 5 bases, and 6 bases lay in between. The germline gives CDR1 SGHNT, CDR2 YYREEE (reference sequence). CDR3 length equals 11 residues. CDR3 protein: CASSSANEQYF. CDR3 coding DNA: TGTGCCAGCAGCTCGGCGAACGAGCAGTACTTC.

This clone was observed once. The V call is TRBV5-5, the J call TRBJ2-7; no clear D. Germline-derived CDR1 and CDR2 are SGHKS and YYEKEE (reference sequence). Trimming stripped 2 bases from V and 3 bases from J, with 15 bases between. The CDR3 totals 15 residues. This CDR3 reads CASSFEDQTRYEQYF. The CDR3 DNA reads TGTGCCAGCAGCTTCGAGGACCAAACCCGCTACGAGCAGTACTTC.

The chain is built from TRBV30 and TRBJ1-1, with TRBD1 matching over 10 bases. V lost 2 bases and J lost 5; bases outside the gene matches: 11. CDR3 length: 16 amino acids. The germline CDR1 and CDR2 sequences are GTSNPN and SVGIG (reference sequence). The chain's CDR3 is CAWSFPGTGVLTEAFF. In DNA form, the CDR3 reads TGTGCCTGGAGTTTTCCCGGGACAGGGGTGTTGACTGAAGCTTTCTTT.

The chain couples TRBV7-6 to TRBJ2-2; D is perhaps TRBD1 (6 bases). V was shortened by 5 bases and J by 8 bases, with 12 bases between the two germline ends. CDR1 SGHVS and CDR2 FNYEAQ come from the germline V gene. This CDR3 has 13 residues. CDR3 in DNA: TGTGCCAGCAGCGACAGGTCCCCTGGGGAGCTGTTTTTT. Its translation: CASSDRSPGELFF.

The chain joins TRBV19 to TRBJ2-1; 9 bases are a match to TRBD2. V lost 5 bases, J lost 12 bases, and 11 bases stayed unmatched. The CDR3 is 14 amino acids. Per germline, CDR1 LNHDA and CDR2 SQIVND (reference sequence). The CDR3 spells CASSGLAGSVGQFF. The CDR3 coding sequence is TGTGCCAGTAGTGGTCTAGCGGGGTCCGTAGGGCAGTTCTTC.

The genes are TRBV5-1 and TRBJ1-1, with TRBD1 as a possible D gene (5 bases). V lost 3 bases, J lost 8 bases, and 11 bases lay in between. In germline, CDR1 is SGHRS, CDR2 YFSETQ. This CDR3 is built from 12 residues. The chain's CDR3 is CASSSGRVEAFF. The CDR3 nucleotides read TGCGCCAGCAGCTCGGGACGTGTGGAAGCTTTCTTT.

Here the CDR3 DNA reads TGTGCCAGCTCGATTGAGGGGGCCAAAAACATTCAGTACTTC. Amino acids: CASSIEGAKNIQYF. The chain joins TRBV6-1 to TRBJ2-4; D possibly matches TRBD1 or TRBD2 (5 bases each). Trimming pared 8 bases from V and 1 base from J, leaving 12 bases between. From germline, CDR1 is MNHNS and CDR2 SASEGT. The CDR3 extends over 14 amino acids.

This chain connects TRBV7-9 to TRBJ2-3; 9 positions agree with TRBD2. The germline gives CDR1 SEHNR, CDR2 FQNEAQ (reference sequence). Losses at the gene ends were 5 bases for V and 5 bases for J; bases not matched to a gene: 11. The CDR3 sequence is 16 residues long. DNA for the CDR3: TGTGCCAGCAGCCCCGTCCGAGCGGGAGGAGGAGATACGCAGTATTTT. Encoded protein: CASSPVRAGGGDTQYF.

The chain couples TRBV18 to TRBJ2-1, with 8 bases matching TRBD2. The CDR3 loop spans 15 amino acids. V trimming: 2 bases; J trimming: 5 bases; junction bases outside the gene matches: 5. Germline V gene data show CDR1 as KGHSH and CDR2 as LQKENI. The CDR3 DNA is TGTGCCAGCTCACCATTCGCGGGAGGAGACAATGAGCAGTTCTTC. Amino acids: CASSPFAGGDNEQFF.

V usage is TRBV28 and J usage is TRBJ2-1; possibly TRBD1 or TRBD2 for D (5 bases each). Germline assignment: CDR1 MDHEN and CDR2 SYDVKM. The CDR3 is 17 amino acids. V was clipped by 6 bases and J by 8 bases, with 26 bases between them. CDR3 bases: TGTGCCAGCAGGACAGACTACAGTAAGTTAGTAGGGTATGAGCAGTTCTTC. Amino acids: CASRTDYSKLVGYEQFF.

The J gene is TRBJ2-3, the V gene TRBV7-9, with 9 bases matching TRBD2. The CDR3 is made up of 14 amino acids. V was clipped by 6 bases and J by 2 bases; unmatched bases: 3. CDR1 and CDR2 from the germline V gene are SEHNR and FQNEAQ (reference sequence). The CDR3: CASSPSGNTDTQYF. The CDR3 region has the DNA TGTGCCAGCAGTCCTAGCGGGAACACAGATACGCAGTATTTT.

In DNA form, the CDR3 reads TGTGCCAGCGGTCGGTGGCTAGCGGGAGGGTTGTCCCAAGAGACCCAGTACTTC. Protein: CASGRWLAGGLSQETQYF. The chain couples TRBV11-1 to TRBJ2-5; 12 bases fit TRBD2. The trim removed 8 bases at V and 1 base at J, leaving 14 bases unmatched. This CDR3 is 18 amino acids long. Germline lookup yields CDR1 SGHAT and CDR2 FQDESV (reference sequence).

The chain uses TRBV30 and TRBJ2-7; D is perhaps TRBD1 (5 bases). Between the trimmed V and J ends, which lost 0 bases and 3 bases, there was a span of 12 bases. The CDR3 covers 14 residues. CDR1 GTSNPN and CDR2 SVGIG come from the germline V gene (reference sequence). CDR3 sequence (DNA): TGTGCCTGGAGTGTACAGGACACCAACTACGAGCAGTACTTC. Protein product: CAWSVQDTNYEQYF. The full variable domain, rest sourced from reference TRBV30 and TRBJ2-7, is SQTIHQWPATLVQPVGSPLSLECTVEGTSNPNLYWYRQAAGRGLQLLFYSVGIGQISSEVPQNLSASRPQDRQFILSSKKLLLSDSGFYLCAWSVQDTNYEQYFGPGTRLTVT.

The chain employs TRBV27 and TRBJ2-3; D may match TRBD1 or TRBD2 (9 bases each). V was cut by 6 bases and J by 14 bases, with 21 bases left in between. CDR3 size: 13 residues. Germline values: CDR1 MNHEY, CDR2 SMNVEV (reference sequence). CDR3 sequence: CASRQGAGGVLYF. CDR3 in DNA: TGTGCCAGCAGACAGGGGGCGGGGGGGGTCCTGTATTTT.

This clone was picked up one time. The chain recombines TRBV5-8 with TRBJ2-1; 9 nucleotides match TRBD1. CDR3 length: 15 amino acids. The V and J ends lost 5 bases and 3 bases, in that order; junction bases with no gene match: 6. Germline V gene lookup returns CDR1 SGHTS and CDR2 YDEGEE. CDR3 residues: CASSYDRGVYNEQFF. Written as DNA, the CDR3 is TGTGCCAGCAGTTACGACAGGGGGGTCTACAATGAGCAGTTCTTC. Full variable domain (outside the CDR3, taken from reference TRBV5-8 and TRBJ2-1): EAGVTQSPTHLIKTRGQQATLRCSPISGHTSVYWYQQALGLGLQFLLWYDEGEERNRGNFPPRFSGRQFPNYSSELNVNALELEDSALYLCASSYDRGVYNEQFFGPGTRLTVL.

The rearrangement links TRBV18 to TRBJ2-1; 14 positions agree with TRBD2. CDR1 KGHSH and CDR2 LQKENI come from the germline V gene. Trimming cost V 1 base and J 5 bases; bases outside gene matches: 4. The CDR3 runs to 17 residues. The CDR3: CASSPRGTSGRNNEQFF. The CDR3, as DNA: TGTGCCAGCTCACCACGTGGGACTAGCGGGAGAAACAATGAGCAGTTCTTC.

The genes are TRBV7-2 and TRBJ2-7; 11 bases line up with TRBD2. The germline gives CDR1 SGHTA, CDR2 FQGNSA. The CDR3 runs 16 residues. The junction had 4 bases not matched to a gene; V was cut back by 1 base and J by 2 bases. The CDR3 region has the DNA TGTGCCAGCAGCTTAGGTCTAGCGGGAGGTCCCTACGAGCAGTACTTC. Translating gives CASSLGLAGGPYEQYF.